This T cell receptor (beta chain) appears in the sequencing data of a study of T-cell reconstitution after alpha-beta-depleted transplantation in children. The study, taken as a whole, reports: Some patients' high day-60 TCRbeta diversity was traced to surviving recipient T cells and thymic progenitors. At one year after transplant, newly produced T cells mostly accounted for T-cell counts and diversity. By about two months after transplant, alpha-beta T cells reportedly arose from several hundred graft clones that had expanded.

This clonotype has only a few counts. The antigen remains undetermined. Using unique molecular identifiers, the investigators prepared the TCRbeta library. Using its own MiXCR run on the PCR reads, TCRdb lists one record per CDR3 protein. The data show approximately 250,000 distinct CDR3 sequences, with roughly 23% seen just once and about 2.5% held by the top ten. CDR1 DFQATT and CDR2 SNEGSKA come from the germline V gene (reference sequence). The CDR3 sequence is 16 residues long. V trimming: 5 bases; J trimming: 1 base; junction bases outside the gene matches: 8. The rearrangement joins TRBV20-1 to TRBJ2-5; 12 bases align to TRBD2. The TCR was taken from a girl aged 2 to 10 with Fanconi anemia, due to receive a stem cell transplant. Sequenced material: PBMCs, taken before TCRalphabeta/CD19-depleted stem cell transplant. CDR3 loop: CSAGTSGPYSQETQYF. The CDR3 coding sequence is TGCAGTGCTGGGACTAGCGGGCCCTATTCCCAAGAGACCCAGTACTTC.